This T cell receptor (beta chain) was documented in a study of blood T cells in healthy people across ages. Notes on the study in general: Expanded clonotype shifts may have been confounded, as the donors had an unknown CMV status. Estimated diversity, derived from one million T cells, was regarded as an underestimate.

Investigators took approximately 10 milliliters of peripheral blood from every donor. The use of a sample-barcoded 5' primer and a J-beta primer mix characterized a second PCR of 7 to 11 cycles. Sequencing recovered at least 2.5 million CDR3-containing paired-end reads from each sample. TCRdb reprocessed the 5' RACE reads via MiXCR and lists one record per CDR3 protein. The data contain about 970,000 distinct CDR3 sequences, around 54% of them seen just once; the ten biggest clones take up around a fifth. About this clonotype: What it binds is unknown.

This clonotype was obtained from a woman aged 55-70 years in good health. Sequencing used blood.

The CDR3 nucleotides read TGCGCCAGCAGCCAAGTGGGGGCCGCGGTCTGGGGCTACACCTTC. Amino acid sequence: CASSQVGAAVWGYTF. V gene TRBV4-1 combines with J gene TRBJ1-2, with D possibly being TRBD1 (6 bases). Germline lookup yields CDR1 MGHRA and CDR2 YSYEKL. The CDR3 length is 15 residues. V lost 1 base and J lost 8, with 17 bases in between.